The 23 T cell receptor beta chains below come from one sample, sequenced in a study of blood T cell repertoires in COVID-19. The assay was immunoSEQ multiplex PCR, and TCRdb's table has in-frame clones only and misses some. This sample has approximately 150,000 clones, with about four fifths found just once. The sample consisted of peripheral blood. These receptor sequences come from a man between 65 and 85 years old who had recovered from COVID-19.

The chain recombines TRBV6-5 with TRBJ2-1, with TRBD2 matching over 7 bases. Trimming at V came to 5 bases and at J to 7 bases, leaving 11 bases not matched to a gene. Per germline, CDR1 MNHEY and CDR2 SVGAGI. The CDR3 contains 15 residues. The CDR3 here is CASSREAGRVNEQFF. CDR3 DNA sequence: TGTGCCAGCAGTCGAGAAGCGGGACGGGTTAATGAGCAGTTCTTC.

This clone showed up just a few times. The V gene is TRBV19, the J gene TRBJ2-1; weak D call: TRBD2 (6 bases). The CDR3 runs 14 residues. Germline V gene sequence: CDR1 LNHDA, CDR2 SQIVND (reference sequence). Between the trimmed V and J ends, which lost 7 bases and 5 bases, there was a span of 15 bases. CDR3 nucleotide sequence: TGTGCCAGTATCTCGGGAGCGAGCGACAATGAGCAGTTCTTC. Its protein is CASISGASDNEQFF.

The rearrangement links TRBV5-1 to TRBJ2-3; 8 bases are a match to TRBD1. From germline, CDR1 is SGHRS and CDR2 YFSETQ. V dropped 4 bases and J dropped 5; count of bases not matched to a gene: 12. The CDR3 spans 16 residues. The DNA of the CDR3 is TGCGCCAGCAGCCTACAAGACAGGGGCGCTGGAGATACGCAGTATTTT. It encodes CASSLQDRGAGDTQYF. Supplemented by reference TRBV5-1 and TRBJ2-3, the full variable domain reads KAGVTQTPRYLIKTRGQQVTLSCSPISGHRSVSWYQQTPGQGLQFLFEYFSETQRNKGNFPGRFSGRQFSNSRSEMNVSTLELGDSALYLCASSLQDRGAGDTQYFGPGTRLTVL.

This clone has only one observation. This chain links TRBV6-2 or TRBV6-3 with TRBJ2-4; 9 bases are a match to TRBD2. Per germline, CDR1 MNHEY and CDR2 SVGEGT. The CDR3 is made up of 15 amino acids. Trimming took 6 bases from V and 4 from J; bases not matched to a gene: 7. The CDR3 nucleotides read TGTGCCAGCAGCTTCCAGACTAGCGGAAAAAACATTCAGTACTTC. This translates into CASSFQTSGKNIQYF.

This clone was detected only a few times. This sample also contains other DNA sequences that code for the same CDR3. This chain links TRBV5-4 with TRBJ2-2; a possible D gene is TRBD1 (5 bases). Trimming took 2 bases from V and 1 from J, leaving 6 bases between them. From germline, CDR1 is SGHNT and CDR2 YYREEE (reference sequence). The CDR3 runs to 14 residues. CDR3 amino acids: CASSFRGNTGELFF. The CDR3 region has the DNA TGTGCCAGCAGCTTTAGGGGGAACACCGGGGAGCTGTTTTTT.

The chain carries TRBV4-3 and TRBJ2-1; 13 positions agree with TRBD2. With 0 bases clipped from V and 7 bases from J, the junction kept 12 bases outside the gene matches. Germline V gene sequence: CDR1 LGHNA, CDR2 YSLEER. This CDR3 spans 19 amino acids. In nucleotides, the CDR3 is TGCGCCAGCAGCCAAGATGTGACTAGCGGGAGGATAGGGAGGAATGAGCAGTTCTTC. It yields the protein CASSQDVTSGRIGRNEQFF.

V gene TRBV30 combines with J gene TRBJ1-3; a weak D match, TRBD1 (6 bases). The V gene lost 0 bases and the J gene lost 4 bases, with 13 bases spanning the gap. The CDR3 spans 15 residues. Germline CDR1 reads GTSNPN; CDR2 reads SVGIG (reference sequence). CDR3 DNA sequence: TGTGCCTGGAGTGTAAACAGGGTTGCGGGAAACACCATATATTTT. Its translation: CAWSVNRVAGNTIYF.

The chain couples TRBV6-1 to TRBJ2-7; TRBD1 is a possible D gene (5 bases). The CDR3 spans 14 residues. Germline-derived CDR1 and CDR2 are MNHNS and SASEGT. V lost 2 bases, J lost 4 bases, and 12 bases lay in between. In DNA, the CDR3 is TGTGCCAGCAGTGAACCAAGCAGGGATTACGAGCAGTACTTC. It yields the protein CASSEPSRDYEQYF.

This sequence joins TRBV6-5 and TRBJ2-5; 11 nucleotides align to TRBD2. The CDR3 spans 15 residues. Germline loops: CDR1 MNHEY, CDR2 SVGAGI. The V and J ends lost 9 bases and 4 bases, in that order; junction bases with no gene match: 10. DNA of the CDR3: TGTGCCAGTACAGGGCTAGCGGGAGGTGTAGAGACCCAGTACTTC. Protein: CASTGLAGGVETQYF.

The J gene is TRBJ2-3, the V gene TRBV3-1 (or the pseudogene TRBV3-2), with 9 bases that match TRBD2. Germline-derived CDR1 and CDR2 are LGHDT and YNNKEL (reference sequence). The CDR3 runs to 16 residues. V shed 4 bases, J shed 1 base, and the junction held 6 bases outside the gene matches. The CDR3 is CASSPRLADGTDTQYF. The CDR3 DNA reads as TGTGCCAGCAGCCCCCGACTAGCGGACGGCACAGATACGCAGTATTTT.

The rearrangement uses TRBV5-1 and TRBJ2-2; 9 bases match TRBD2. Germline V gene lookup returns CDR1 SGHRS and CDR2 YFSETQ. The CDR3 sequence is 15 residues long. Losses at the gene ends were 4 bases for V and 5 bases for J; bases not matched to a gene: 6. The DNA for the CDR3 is TGCGCCAGCAGCCCGACTAGCGGCCCGACCGGGGAGCTGTTTTTT. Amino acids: CASSPTSGPTGELFF. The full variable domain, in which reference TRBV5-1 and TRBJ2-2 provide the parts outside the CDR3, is KAGVTQTPRYLIKTRGQQVTLSCSPISGHRSVSWYQQTPGQGLQFLFEYFSETQRNKGNFPGRFSGRQFSNSRSEMNVSTLELGDSALYLCASSPTSGPTGELFFGEGSRLTVL.

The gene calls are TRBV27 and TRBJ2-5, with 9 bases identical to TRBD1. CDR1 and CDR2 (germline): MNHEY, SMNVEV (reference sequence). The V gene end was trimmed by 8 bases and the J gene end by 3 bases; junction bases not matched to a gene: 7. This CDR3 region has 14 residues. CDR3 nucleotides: TGTGCCAGCGGAGACAGGGGGAACGAAGAGACCCAGTACTTC. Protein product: CASGDRGNEETQYF.

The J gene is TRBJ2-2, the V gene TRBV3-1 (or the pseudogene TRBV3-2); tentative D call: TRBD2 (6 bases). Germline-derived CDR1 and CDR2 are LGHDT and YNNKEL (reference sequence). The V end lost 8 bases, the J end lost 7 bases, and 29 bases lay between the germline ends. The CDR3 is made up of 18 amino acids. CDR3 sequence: CASPRVAAPDVYDGELFF. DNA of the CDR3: TGTGCCAGCCCCCGCGTAGCGGCTCCGGACGTCTATGACGGGGAGCTGTTTTTT.

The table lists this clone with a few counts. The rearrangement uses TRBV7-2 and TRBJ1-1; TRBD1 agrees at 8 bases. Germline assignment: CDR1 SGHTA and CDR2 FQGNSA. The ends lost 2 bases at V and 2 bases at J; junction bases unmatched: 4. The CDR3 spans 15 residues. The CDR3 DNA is TGTGCCAGCAGCTTAATGACAGGGGTAAACACTGAAGCTTTCTTT. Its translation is CASSLMTGVNTEAFF.

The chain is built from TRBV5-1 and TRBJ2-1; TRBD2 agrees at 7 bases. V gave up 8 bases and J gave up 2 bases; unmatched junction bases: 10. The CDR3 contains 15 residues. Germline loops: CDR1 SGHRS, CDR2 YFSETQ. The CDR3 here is CASSRASGTYNEQFF. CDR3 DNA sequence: TGCGCCAGTTCAAGGGCTAGCGGAACCTACAATGAGCAGTTCTTC.

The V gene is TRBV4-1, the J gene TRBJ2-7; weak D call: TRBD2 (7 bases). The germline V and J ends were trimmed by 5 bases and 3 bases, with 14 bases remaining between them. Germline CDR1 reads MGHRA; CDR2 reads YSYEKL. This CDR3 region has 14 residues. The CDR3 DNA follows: TGCGCCAGCAGCTCCCGGGGGGCAGGCTACGAGCAGTACTTC. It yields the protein CASSSRGAGYEQYF.

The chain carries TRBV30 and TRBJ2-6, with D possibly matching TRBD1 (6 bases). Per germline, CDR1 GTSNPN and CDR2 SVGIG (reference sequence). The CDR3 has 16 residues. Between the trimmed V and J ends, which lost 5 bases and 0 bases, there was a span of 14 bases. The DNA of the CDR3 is TGTGCCTGGTCGGGACACCTAAGCTCTGGGGCCAACGTCCTGACTTTC. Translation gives CAWSGHLSSGANVLTF.

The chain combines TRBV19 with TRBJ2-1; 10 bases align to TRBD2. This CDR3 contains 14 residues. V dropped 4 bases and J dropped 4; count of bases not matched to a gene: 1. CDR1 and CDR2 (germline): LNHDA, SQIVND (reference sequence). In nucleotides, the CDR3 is TGTGCCAGTAGTACACTAGCGGGGTACAATGAGCAGTTCTTC. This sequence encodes CASSTLAGYNEQFF.

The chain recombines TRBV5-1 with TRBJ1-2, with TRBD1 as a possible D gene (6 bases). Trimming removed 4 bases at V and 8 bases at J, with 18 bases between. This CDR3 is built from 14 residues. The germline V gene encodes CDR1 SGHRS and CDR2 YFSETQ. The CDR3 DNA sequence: TGCGCCAGCAGCCTCCAAACGACAGGAGGAGGCTACACCTTC. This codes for CASSLQTTGGGYTF.

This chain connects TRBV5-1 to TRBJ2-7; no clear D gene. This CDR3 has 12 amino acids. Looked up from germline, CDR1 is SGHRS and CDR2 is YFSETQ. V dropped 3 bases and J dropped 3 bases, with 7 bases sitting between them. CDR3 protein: CASSSQNYEQYF. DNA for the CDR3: TGCGCCAGCAGCTCCCAAAACTACGAGCAGTACTTC.

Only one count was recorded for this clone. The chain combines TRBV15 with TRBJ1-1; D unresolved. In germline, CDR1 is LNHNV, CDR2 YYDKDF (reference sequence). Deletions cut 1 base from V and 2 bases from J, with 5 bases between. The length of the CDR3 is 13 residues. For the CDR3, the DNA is TGTGCCACCAGCAGAGTGGCCAACACTGAAGCTTTCTTT. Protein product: CATSRVANTEAFF.

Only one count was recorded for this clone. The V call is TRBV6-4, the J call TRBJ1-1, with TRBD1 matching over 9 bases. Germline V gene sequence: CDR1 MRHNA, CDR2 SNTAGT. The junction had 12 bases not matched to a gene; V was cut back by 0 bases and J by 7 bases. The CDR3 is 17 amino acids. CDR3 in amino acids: CASSDSMGDRGFVEAFF. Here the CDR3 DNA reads TGTGCCAGCAGTGACTCGATGGGCGACAGGGGGTTCGTTGAAGCTTTCTTT.

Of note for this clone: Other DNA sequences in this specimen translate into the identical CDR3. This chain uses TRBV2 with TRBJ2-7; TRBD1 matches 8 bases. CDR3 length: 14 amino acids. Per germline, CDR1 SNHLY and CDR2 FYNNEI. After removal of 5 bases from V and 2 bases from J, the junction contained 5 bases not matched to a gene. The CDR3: CASSRDRGPYEQYF. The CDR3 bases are TGTGCCAGCAGTAGAGACAGGGGCCCCTACGAGCAGTACTTC.